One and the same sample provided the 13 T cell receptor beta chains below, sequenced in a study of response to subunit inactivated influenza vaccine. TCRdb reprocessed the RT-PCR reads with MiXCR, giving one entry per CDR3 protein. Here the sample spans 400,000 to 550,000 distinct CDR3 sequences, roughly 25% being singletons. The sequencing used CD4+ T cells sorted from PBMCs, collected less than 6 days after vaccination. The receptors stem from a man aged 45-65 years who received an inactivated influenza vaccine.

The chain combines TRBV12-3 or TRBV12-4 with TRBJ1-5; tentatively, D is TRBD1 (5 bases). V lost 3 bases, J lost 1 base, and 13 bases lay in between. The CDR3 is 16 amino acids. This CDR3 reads CASSLMSRASNQPQHF. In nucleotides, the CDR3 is TGTGCCAGCAGTTTGATGAGCAGGGCCAGCAATCAGCCCCAGCATTTT.

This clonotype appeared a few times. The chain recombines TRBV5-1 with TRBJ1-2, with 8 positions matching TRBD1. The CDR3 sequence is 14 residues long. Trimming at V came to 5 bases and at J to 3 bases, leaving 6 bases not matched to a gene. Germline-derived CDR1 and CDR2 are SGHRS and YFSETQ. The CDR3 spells CASRSTGGDYGYTF. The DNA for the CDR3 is TGCGCCAGCAGATCTACAGGGGGTGACTATGGCTACACCTTC.

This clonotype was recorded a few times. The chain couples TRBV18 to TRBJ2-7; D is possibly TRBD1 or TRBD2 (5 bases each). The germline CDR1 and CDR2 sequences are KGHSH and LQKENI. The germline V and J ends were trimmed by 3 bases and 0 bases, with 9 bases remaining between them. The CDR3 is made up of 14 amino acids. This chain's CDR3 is CASSPWDRSYEQYF. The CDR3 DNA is TGTGCCAGCTCACCCTGGGACCGCTCCTACGAGCAGTACTTC. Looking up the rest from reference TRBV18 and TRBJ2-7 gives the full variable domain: NAGVMQNPRHLVRRRGQEARLRCSPMKGHSHVYWYRQLPEEGLKFMVYLQKENIIDESGMPKERFSAEFPKEGPSILRIQQVVRGDSAAYFCASSPWDRSYEQYFGPGTRLTVT.

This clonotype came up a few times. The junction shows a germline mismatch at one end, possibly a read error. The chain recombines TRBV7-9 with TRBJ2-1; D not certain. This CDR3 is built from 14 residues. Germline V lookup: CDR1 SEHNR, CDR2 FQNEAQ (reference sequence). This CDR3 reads CASSLDASYNEQFF. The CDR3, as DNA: TGTGCCAGCAGTTTAGATGCCTCCTACAATGAGCAGTTCTTC.

CDR3 residues: CASSPQGGPNTGELFF. CDR3 nucleotides: TGTGCCAGCAGCCCACAGGGGGGGCCGAACACCGGGGAGCTGTTTTTT. The chain has TRBV7-2 and TRBJ2-2; TRBD1 is a possible D gene (8 bases). V lost 5 bases and J lost 0, with 13 bases in between. Looked up from germline, CDR1 is SGHTA and CDR2 is FQGNSA. This CDR3 contains 16 residues.

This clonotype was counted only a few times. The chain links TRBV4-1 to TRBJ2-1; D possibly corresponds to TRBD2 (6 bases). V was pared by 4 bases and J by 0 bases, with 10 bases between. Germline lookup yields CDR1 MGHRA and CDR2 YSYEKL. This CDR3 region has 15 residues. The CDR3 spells CASSRGDNSYNEQFF. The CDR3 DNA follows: TGCGCCAGCAGCCGGGGGGATAACTCCTACAATGAGCAGTTCTTC.

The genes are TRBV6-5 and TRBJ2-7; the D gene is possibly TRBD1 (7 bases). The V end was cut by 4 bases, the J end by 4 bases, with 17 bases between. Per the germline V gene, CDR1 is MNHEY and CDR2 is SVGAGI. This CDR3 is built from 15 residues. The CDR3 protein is CASSLTEGATYEQYF. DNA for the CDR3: TGTGCCAGCAGTTTGACGGAGGGGGCGACTTACGAGCAGTACTTC.

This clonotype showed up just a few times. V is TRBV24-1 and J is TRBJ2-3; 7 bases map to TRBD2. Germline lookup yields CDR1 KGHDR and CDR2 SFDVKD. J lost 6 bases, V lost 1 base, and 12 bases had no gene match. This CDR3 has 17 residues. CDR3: CATSDLAASGRMDTQYF. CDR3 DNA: TGTGCCACCAGTGATTTAGCGGCTAGCGGACGGATGGATACGCAGTATTTT.

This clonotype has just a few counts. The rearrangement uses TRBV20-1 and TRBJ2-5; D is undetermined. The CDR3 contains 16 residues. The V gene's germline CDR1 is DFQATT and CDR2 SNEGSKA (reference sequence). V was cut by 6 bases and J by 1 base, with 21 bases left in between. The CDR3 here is CSAVPSITASQETQYF. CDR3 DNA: TGCAGTGCCGTGCCCAGCATCACAGCATCCCAAGAGACCCAGTACTTC.

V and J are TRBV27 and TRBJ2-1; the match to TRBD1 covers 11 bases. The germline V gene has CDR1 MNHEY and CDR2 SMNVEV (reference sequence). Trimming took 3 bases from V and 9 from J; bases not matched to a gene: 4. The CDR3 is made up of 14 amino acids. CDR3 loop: CASSLGQGVFEQFF. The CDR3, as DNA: TGTGCCAGCAGTTTGGGACAGGGGGTTTTTGAGCAGTTCTTC.

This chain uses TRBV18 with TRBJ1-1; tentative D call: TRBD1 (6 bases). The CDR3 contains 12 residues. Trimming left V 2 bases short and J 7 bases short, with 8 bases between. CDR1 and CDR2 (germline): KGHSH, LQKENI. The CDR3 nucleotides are TGTGCCAGCTCACCAAAGGGGGGTGAAGCTTTCTTT. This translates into CASSPKGGEAFF.

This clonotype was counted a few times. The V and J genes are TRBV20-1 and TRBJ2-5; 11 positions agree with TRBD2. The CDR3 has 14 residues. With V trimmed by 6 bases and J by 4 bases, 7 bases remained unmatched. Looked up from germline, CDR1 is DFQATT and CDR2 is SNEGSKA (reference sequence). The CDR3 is CSAVAGGPLETQYF. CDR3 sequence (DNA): TGCAGTGCAGTAGCGGGAGGGCCCTTAGAGACCCAGTACTTC.

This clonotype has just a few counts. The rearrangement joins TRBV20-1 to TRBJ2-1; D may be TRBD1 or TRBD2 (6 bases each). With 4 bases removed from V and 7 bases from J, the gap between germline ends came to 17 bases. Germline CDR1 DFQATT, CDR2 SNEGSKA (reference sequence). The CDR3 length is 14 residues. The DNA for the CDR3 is TGCAGTGCTACCAGACAGGAAGGGAGGAATGAGCAGTTCTTC. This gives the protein CSATRQEGRNEQFF.